Presented here are 15 T cell receptor beta chains from one specimen sequenced in a study of blood T cells in healthy people across ages. It was with a sample-barcoded 5' primer and a J-beta primer mix that a second PCR of roughly 7 to 12 cycles was run. From the 5' RACE reads, TCRdb called clonotypes with MiXCR, one entry per CDR3 protein. The sample contains roughly 1,000,000 distinct CDR3 sequences, approximately 26% of which appear only once. The same sample was also used in a study of T cells of mothers and their children.

Sample: blood. The receptor source for this set is a girl aged 2 to 10 in good health.

This clonotype has a handful of counts. The V and J genes are TRBV6-2 or TRBV6-3 and TRBJ2-6; D is possibly TRBD1 (6 bases). The CDR3 sequence is 16 residues long. Deletions cut 6 bases from V and 1 base from J, with 13 bases between. Looked up from germline, CDR1 is MNHEY and CDR2 is SVGEGT. DNA for the CDR3: TGTGCCAGCAGCGACAGGACCGATTCTGGGGCCAACGTCCTGACTTTC. It codes for CASSDRTDSGANVLTF.

The rearrangement links TRBV3-1 to TRBJ2-5; D gene uncertain. The V end lost 3 bases, the J end lost 2 bases, and 13 bases lay between the germline ends. The germline V gene has CDR1 LGHDT and CDR2 YNNKEL (reference sequence). There are 15 residues in the CDR3. This CDR3 reads CASSHKAGLQETQYF. CDR3 sequence (DNA): TGTGCCAGCAGCCACAAGGCCGGGCTACAAGAGACCCAGTACTTC.

This clonotype was counted between two and nine times. The genes are TRBV21-1 and TRBJ2-7; the D call in the table, TRBD1, was not verified against the DNA. TRBV21-1 is labeled a pseudogene. CDR3 size: 14 residues. CDR3 amino acids: CASSKEGHSYEQYF. The CDR3 region has the DNA TGTGCCAGCAGCAAAGAGGGACACAGCTACGAGCAGTACTTC.

The rearrangement links TRBV11-2 to TRBJ2-1; D unresolved. The ends were cut back, 5 bases at V and 8 bases at J, with 7 bases in the middle. CDR3 length: 11 residues. CDR1 is SGHAT, CDR2 FQNNGV, per germline. Written as DNA, the CDR3 is TGTGCCAGCAGCATCAGTGATGAGCAGTTCTTC. Its translation is CASSISDEQFF.

The chain couples TRBV25-1 to TRBJ2-5, with D perhaps matching TRBD1 or TRBD2 (5 bases each). The closer fit of TRBJ2-7 to the DNA end suggests the J call may be wrong. The CDR3 length is 16 residues. Looked up from germline, CDR1 is MGHDK and CDR2 is SYGVNS. The CDR3, as DNA: TGTGCCAGCAGTGAGACCTTGCCAGGGAGTCTCTACGAGCAGTACTTC. As protein: CASSETLPGSLYEQYF.

This clonotype was picked up one time. The chain couples TRBV28 to TRBJ1-2; D remains unclear. Trimming shortened V by 8 bases and J by 4 bases, and 8 bases separated the two germline ends. This CDR3 has 11 amino acids. Germline V CDR1 and CDR2: MDHEN, SYDVKM. The CDR3 DNA sequence: TGTGCCAGCGTATCCAGCTATGGCTACACCTTC. Translation: CASVSSYGYTF.

The sample holds a few counts of this clonotype. This sequence joins TRBV5-1 and TRBJ1-1; unclear D gene. The V gene's germline CDR1 is SGHRS and CDR2 YFSETQ. The CDR3 is 13 residues long. The V gene lost 2 bases and the J gene lost 3 bases, with 8 bases spanning the gap. Written as DNA, the CDR3 is TGCGCCAGCAGCTTTAATATGGACACTGAAGCTTTCTTT. It specifies CASSFNMDTEAFF.

The CDR3 is CASSLDSLTSYEQYF. CDR3 in DNA: TGTGCCAGCAGCCTCGACAGTTTGACCTCCTACGAGCAGTACTTC. V usage is TRBV7-2 and J usage is TRBJ2-7; perhaps TRBD1 as D (5 bases). CDR3 size: 15 residues. Germline V gene lookup returns CDR1 SGHTA and CDR2 FQGNSA. The ends were cut back, 5 bases at V and 0 bases at J, with 14 bases in the middle. The variable domain in full, completed from reference TRBV7-2 and TRBJ2-7, reads GAGVSQSPSNKVTEKGKDVELRCDPISGHTALYWYRQSLGQGLEFLIYFQGNSAPDKSGLPSDRFSAERTGGSVSTLTIQRTQQEDSAVYLCASSLDSLTSYEQYFGPGTRLTVT.

The J gene is TRBJ2-5, the V gene TRBV27; TRBD2 agrees at 13 bases. The germline gives CDR1 MNHEY, CDR2 SMNVEV (reference sequence). V shed 3 bases and J 5 bases; nucleotides not matched to a gene: 6. This CDR3 region has 16 residues. This CDR3 is CASSFGLAGVEETQYF. For the CDR3, the DNA is TGTGCCAGCAGTTTCGGACTAGCGGGGGTAGAGGAGACCCAGTACTTC.

This chain links TRBV20-1 with TRBJ2-7; D gene unclear. Germline V gene data show CDR1 as DFQATT and CDR2 as SNEGSKA (reference sequence). Trimming stripped 1 base from V and 2 bases from J, with 12 bases between. The CDR3 is made up of 14 amino acids. The CDR3 nucleotides are TGCAGTGCTAGAGCTCGGTCGAGCGCCTACGAGCAGTACTTC. This sequence encodes CSARARSSAYEQYF.

This clonotype has only a few counts. This chain links TRBV5-6 with TRBJ2-1; TRBD1 matches at 10 bases. The J segment lost 6 bases and the V segment lost 0 bases, leaving 3 bases of the junction unmatched. The CDR3 totals 15 residues. CDR1 and CDR2 (germline): SGHDT, YYEEEE. The CDR3 region has the DNA TGTGCCAGCAGCTTGGTCGGGACAGGGGTCAATGAGCAGTTCTTC. The encoded protein is CASSLVGTGVNEQFF.

This sequence joins TRBV14 and TRBJ2-7; D remains ambiguous. V lost 3 bases to trimming and J lost 2 bases, with 14 bases between them. The CDR3 consists of 15 residues. Per the germline V gene, CDR1 is SGHDN and CDR2 is FVKESK. CDR3 nucleotides: TGTGCCAGCAGCCAGGATCAGAACAGACCCTACGAGCAGTACTTC. Amino acids: CASSQDQNRPYEQYF. Variable domain in full (rest from reference TRBV14 and TRBJ2-7): EAGVTQFPSHSVIEKGQTVTLRCDPISGHDNLYWYRRVMGKEIKFLLHFVKESKQDESGMPNNRFLAERTGGTYSTLKVQPAELEDSGVYFCASSQDQNRPYEQYFGPGTRLTVT.

This clonotype showed up many times. A junction end diverges from the germline sequence, so it may reflect a read error. The chain links TRBV12-3 or TRBV12-4 to TRBJ1-2; a weak D match, TRBD1 (5 bases). This CDR3 comprises 13 residues. The CDR3 nucleotides read TGTGCCAGCAGCTTAGGGGATAACTATGGCTACACCTTC. Translation: CASSLGDNYGYTF.

This clonotype was seen more than once but under ten times. V is TRBV7-9 and J is TRBJ2-1; D is ambiguous. This CDR3 spans 14 amino acids. V was shortened by 7 bases and J by 5 bases, with 15 bases between the two germline ends. Germline CDR1 and CDR2: SEHNR and FQNEAQ (reference sequence). The DNA for the CDR3 is TGTGCCAGCATCCCCTCGGGCGGACACAATGAGCAGTTCTTC. Amino acids: CASIPSGGHNEQFF.

The CDR3 here is CASSLGVEGKTQYF. In DNA, the CDR3 is TGTGCCAGCAGCTTAGGGGTGGAAGGAAAGACCCAGTACTTC. The V and J genes are TRBV7-9 and TRBJ2-5; unclear D gene. Germline CDR1 is SEHNR and CDR2 is FQNEAQ (reference sequence). Trimming took 1 base from V and 6 from J, leaving 12 bases between them. The CDR3 is made up of 14 amino acids.